This entry concerns a single T cell receptor (beta chain). What it binds is unknown. The entry originates in a study of identical twins. J gave up 5 bases and V 5 bases, and 19 bases lay outside the gene matches. Looked up from germline, CDR1 is MDHEN and CDR2 is SYDVKM. The CDR3 loop spans 18 amino acids. Overall study findings and caveats: The study found weaker excess twin sharing in beta out-of-frame sequences. Where out-of-frame alpha sequences were twin-shared, they showed excess low generation probability. The more abundant beta clonotypes in cord blood had fewer insertions, and memory repertoires did not show this.

TCRdb reprocessed the 5' RACE reads via MiXCR and lists one record per CDR3 protein. The table shows approximately 680,000 distinct CDR3 sequences, with just over 7% occurring only once. Separately, the same data were catalogued under a study of yellow fever vaccine responses in identical twins. Per that paper: In identical twins, vaccine T cell responses appeared partly shared and partly individual.

The TCR originated in a woman between 18 and 29 years old in good health. V gene TRBV28 combines with J gene TRBJ2-5, with 8 bases lining up with TRBD2. The sample was PBMCs. CDR3 sequence reads: CASSDQGGRSSRVETQYF. The CDR3 coding sequence is TGTGCCAGCAGTGACCAGGGCGGGAGGTCGTCGAGAGTGGAGACCCAGTACTTC. Filled out from reference TRBV28 and TRBJ2-5, the complete variable domain reads DVKVTQSSRYLVKRTGEKVFLECVQDMDHENMFWYRQDPGLGLRLIYFSYDVKMKEKGDIPEGYSVSREKKERFSLILESASTNQTSMYLCASSDQGGRSSRVETQYFGPGTRLLVL.